Shown below are 4 T cell receptor beta chains from a single sample sequenced in a study of T-cell memory formation after mild COVID-19. TCRdb used MiXCR to reprocess the 5' RACE reads, holding one entry per CDR3 protein. The table lists about 13,000 distinct CDR3 sequences, around 12% of them singletons, with roughly 53% in the top ten. The material sequenced was PBMCs or a T cell subset sorted from them (not recorded which). The source is an adult woman who had mild COVID-19 (a few samples of this study predate the infection). Cell type and time point are not known.

This clonotype was observed many times. The J gene is TRBJ2-1, the V gene TRBV9; D not certain. CDR1 and CDR2 from the germline V gene are SGDLS and YYNGEE. V dropped 0 bases and J dropped 2 bases, with 27 bases sitting between them. The CDR3 consists of 21 residues. DNA of the CDR3: TGTGCCAGCAGCGTAGTCCCCCTGGTTCCCAGTTCGGTCGGAGCCTACAATGAGCAGTTCTTC. It translates to CASSVVPLVPSSVGAYNEQFF.

The gene calls are TRBV19 and TRBJ2-6; D is possibly TRBD1 (5 bases). V was cut by 1 base and J by 2 bases, with 12 bases left in between. The CDR3 is 17 amino acids. The germline V gene has CDR1 LNHDA and CDR2 SQIVND (reference sequence). This CDR3 is CASSIAGILPGANVLTF. CDR3 bases: TGTGCCAGTAGTATAGCAGGGATCCTCCCTGGGGCCAACGTCCTGACTTTC.

V is TRBV2 and J is TRBJ2-3, with 10 bases aligning to TRBD1. The CDR3 runs to 15 residues. The V gene end was trimmed by 6 bases and the J gene end by 5 bases; junction bases not matched to a gene: 8. Germline V gene sequence: CDR1 SNHLY, CDR2 FYNNEI. DNA of the CDR3: TGTGCCAGCAGCGCATGGACAGGGGGTATAGATACGCAGTATTTT. Protein sequence: CASSAWTGGIDTQYF.

This clonotype occurred many times. CDR3 in amino acids: CASSPPGQTYNEQFF. CDR3 DNA: TGTGCCAGCTCACCGCCGGGACAGACATACAATGAGCAGTTCTTC. This chain links TRBV18 with TRBJ2-1, with 7 bases lining up with TRBD1. V shed 3 bases and J 4 bases; nucleotides not matched to a gene: 6. Germline V lookup: CDR1 KGHSH, CDR2 LQKENI. The CDR3 loop spans 15 amino acids.